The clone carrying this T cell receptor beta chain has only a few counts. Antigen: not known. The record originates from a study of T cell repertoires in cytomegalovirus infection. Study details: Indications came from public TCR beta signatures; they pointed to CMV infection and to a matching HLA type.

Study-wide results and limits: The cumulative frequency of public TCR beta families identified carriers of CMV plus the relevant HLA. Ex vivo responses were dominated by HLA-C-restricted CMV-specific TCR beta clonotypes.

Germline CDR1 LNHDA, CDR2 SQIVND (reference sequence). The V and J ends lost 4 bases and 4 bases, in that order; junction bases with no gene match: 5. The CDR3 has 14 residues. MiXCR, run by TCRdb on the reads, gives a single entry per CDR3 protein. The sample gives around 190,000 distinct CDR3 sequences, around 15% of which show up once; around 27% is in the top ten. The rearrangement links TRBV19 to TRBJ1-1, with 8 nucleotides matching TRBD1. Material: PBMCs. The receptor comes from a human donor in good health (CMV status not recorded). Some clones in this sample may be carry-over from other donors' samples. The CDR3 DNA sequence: TGTGCCAGTAGTAAACAGGGGGTAGGCACTGAAGCTTTCTTT. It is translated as CASSKQGVGTEAFF. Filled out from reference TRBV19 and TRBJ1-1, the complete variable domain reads DGGITQSPKYLFRKEGQNVTLSCEQNLNHDAMYWYRQDPGQGLRLIYYSQIVNDFQKGDIAEGYSVSREKKESFPLTVTSAQKNPTAFYLCASSKQGVGTEAFFGQGTRLTVV.